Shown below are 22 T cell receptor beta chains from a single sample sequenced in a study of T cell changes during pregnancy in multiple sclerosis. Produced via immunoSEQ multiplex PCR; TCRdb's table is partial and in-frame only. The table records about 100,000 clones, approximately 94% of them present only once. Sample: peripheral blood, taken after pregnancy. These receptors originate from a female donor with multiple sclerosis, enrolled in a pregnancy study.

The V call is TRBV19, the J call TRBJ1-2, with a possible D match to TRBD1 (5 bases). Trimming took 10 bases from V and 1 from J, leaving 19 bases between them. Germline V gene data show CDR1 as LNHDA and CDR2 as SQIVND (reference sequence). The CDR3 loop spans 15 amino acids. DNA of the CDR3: TGTGCCACTACCCCCTCCCAGGGCAGTAACTATGGCTACACCTTC. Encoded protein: CATTPSQGSNYGYTF.

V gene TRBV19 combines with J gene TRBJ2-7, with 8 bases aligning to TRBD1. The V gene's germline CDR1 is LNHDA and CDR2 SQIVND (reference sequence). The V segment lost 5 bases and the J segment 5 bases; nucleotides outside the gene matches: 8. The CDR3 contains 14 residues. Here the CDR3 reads CASSFGQGQDEQYF. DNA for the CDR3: TGTGCCAGTAGTTTCGGACAGGGTCAAGACGAGCAGTACTTC.

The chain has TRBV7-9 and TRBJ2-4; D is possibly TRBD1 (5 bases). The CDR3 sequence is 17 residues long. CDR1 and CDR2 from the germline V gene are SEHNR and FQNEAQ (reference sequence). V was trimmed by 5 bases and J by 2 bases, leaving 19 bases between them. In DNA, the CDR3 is TGTGCCAGCAGCAAAAAAGGGGTCCGCAACTCCAAAAACATTCAGTACTTC. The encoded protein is CASSKKGVRNSKNIQYF. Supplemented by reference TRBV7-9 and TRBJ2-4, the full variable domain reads DTGVSQNPRHKITKRGQNVTFRCDPISEHNRLYWYRQTLGQGPEFLTYFQNEAQLEKSRLLSDRFSAERPKGSFSTLEIQRTEQGDSAMYLCASSKKGVRNSKNIQYFGAGTRLSVL.

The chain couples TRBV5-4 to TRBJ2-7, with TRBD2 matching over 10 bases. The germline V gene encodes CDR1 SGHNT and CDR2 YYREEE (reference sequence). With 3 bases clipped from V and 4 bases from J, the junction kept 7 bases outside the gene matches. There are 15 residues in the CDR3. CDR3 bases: TGTGCCAGCAGCTCCTATCTAGCGGGGGCTTACGAGCAGTACTTC. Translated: CASSSYLAGAYEQYF. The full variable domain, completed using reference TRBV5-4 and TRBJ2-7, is ETGVTQSPTHLIKTRGQQVTLRCSSQSGHNTVSWYQQALGQGPQFIFQYYREEENGRGNFPPRFSGLQFPNYSSELNVNALELDDSALYLCASSSYLAGAYEQYFGPGTRLTVT.

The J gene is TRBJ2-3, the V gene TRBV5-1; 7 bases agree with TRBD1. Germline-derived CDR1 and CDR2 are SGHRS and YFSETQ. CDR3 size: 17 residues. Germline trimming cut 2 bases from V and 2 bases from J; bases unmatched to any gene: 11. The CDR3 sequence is CASSFLTGTAVTDTQYF. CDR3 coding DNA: TGCGCCAGCAGCTTCCTTACCGGGACAGCAGTCACAGATACGCAGTATTTT.

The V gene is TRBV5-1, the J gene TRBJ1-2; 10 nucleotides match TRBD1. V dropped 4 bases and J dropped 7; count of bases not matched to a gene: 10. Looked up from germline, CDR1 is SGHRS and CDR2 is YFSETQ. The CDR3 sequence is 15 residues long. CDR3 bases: TGCGCCAGCAGCGCGCCGGGACAGGGGAGGGTTGGCTACACCTTC. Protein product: CASSAPGQGRVGYTF.

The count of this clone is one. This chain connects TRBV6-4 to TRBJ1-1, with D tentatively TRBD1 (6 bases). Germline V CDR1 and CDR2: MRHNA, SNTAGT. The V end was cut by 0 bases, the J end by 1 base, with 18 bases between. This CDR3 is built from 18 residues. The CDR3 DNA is TGTGCCAGCAGTGACTCGAGGGGGTTGAGGACAAAGAACACTGAAGCTTTCTTT. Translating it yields CASSDSRGLRTKNTEAFF.

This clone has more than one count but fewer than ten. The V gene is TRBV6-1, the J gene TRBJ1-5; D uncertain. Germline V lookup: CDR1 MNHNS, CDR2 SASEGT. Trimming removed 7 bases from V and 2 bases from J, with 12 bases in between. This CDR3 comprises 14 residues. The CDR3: CASTDWTRNQPQHF. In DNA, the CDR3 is TGTGCCAGCACGGATTGGACTCGCAATCAGCCCCAGCATTTT.

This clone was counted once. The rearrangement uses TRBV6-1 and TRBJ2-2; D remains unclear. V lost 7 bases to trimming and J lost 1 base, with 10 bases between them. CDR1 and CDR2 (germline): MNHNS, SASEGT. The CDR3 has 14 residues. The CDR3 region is CASNDLGNTGELFF. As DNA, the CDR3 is TGTGCCAGCAATGATCTAGGGAACACCGGGGAGCTGTTTTTT.

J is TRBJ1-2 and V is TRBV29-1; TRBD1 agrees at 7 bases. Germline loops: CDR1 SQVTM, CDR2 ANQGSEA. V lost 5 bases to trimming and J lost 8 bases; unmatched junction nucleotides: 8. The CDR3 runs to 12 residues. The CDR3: CSVTLGTDGYTF. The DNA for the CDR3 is TGCAGCGTTACCCTGGGGACAGACGGCTACACCTTC. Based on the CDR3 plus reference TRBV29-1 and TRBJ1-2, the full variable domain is SAVISQKPSRDICQRGTSLTIQCQVDSQVTMMFWYRQQPGQSLTLIATANQGSEATYESGFVIDKFPISRPNLTFSTLTVSNMSPEDSSIYLCSVTLGTDGYTFGSGTRLTVV.

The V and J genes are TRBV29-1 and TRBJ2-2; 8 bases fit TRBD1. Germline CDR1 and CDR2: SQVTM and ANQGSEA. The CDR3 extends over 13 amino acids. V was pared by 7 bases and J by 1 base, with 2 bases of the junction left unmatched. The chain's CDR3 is CSGTGLNTGELFF. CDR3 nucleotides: TGCAGCGGGACAGGGCTGAACACCGGGGAGCTGTTTTTT.

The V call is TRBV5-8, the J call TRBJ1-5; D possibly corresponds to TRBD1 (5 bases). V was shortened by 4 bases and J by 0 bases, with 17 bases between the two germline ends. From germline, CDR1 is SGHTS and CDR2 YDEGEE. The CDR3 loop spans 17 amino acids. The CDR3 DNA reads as TGTGCCAGCAGCGCGCTCCGGACAAAGATTAGCAATCAGCCCCAGCATTTT. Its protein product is CASSALRTKISNQPQHF.

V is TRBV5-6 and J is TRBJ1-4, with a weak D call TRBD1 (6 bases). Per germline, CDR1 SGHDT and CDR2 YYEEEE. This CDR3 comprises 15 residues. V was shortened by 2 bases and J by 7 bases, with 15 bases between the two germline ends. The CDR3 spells CASSFRGGLSEKLFF. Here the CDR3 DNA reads TGTGCCAGCAGCTTCCGAGGGGGTTTGAGTGAAAAACTGTTTTTT.

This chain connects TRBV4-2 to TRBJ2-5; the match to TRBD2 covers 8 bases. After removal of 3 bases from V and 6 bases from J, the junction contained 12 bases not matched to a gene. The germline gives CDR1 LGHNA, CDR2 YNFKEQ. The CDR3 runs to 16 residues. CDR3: CASSQGSGGRFKTQYF. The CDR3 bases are TGTGCCAGCAGCCAGGGTTCTGGCGGGAGGTTTAAGACCCAGTACTTC.

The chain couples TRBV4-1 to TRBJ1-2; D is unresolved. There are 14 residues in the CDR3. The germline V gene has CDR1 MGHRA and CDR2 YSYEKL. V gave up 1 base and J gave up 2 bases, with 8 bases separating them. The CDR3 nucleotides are TGCGCCAGCAGCCAAGCGGCCGGGAACTATGGCTACACCTTC. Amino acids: CASSQAAGNYGYTF.

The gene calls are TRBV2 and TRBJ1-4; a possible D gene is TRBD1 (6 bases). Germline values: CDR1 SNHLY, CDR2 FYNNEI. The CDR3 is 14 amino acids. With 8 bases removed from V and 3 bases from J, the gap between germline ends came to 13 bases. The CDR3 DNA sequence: TGTGCCAGCGAACCGGGGACATCTAATGAAAAACTGTTTTTT. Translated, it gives CASEPGTSNEKLFF.

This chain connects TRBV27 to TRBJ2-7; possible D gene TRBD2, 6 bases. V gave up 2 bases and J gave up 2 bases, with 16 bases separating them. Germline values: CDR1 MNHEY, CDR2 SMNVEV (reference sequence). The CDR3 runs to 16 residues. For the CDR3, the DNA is TGTGCCAGCAGTTTAGTCCCCGGGACTCGAGCCTACGAGCAGTACTTC. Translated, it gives CASSLVPGTRAYEQYF.

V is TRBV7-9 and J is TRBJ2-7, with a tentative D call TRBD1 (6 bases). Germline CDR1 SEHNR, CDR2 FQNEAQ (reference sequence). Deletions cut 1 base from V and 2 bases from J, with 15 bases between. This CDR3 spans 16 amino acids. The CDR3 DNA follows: TGTGCCAGCAGCTTAGTGGACCTCAGGGGAACCTACGAGCAGTACTTC. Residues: CASSLVDLRGTYEQYF.

The CDR3 DNA reads TGCGCCAGCAGCTTGTTAGCCGGCAATGAGCAGTTCTTC. Amino acid sequence: CASSLLAGNEQFF. The chain is built from TRBV5-1 and TRBJ2-1; D gene uncertain. Germline V CDR1 and CDR2: SGHRS, YFSETQ. V was trimmed by 1 base and J by 6 bases, leaving 8 bases between them. The CDR3 has 13 amino acids.

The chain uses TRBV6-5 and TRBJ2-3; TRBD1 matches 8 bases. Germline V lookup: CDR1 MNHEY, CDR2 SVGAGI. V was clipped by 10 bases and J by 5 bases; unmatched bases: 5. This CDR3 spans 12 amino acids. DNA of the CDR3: TGTGCCACGACTACAGGGGGAGATACGCAGTATTTT. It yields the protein CATTTGGDTQYF.

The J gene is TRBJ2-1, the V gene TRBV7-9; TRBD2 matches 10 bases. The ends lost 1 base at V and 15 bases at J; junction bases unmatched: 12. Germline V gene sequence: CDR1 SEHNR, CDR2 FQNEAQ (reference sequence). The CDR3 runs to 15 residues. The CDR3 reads CASSLGQRAGGPRFF. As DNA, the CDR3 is TGTGCCAGCAGCTTAGGCCAGCGAGCGGGAGGGCCCCGGTTCTTC.

CDR3 nucleotide sequence: TGCGCCAGCAGCCCTCTAGCGGAGGCCTACAATGAGCAGTTCTTC. Protein: CASSPLAEAYNEQFF. The gene calls are TRBV4-3 and TRBJ2-1; 7 bases match TRBD2. Germline V lookup: CDR1 LGHNA, CDR2 YSLEER. The V and J ends lost 4 bases and 2 bases, in that order; junction bases with no gene match: 5. This CDR3 is built from 15 residues.